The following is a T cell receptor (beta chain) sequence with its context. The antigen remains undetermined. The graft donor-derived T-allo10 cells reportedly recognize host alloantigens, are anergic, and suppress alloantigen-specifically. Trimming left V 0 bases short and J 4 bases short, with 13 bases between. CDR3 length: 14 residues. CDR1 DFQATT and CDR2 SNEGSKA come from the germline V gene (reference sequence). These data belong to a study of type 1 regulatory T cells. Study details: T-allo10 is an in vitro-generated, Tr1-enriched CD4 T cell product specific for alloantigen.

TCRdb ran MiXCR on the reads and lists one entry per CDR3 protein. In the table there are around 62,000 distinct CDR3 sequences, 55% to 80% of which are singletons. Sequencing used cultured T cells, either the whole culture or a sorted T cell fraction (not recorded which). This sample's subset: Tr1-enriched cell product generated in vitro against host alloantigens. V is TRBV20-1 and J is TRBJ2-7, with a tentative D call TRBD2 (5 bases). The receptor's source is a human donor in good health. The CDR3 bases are TGCAGTGCTAGAGATAGAGCTAGCAGTTACGAGCAGTACTTC. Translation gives CSARDRASSYEQYF.